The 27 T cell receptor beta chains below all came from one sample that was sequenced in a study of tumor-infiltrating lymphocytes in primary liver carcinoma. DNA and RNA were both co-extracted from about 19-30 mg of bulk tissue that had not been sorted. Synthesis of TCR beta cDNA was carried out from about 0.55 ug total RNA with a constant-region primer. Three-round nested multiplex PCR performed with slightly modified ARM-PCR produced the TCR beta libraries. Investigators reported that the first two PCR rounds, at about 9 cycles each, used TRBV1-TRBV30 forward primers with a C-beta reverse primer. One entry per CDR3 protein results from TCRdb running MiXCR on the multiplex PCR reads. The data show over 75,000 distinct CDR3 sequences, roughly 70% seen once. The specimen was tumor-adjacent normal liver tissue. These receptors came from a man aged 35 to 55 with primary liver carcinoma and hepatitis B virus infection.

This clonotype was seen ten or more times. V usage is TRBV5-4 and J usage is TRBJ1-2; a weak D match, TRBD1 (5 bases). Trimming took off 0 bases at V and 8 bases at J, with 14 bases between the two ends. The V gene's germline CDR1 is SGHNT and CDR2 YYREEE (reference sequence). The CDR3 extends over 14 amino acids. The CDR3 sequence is CASSLAGSRVGYTF. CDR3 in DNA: TGTGCCAGCAGCTTGGCCGGTAGCAGGGTCGGCTACACCTTC.

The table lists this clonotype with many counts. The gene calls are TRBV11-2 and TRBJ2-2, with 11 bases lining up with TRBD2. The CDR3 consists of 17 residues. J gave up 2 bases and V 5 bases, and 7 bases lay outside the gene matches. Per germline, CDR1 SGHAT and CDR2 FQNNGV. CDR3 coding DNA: TGTGCCAGCAGCCCCCGACTAGCGGGGATTAACACCGGGGAGCTGTTTTTT. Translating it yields CASSPRLAGINTGELFF.

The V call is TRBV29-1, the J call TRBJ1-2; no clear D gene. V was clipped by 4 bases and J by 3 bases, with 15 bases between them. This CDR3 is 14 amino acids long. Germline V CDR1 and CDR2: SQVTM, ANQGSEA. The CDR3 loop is CSVADVVSDYGYTF. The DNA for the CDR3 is TGCAGCGTTGCAGACGTGGTGAGCGACTATGGCTACACCTTC.

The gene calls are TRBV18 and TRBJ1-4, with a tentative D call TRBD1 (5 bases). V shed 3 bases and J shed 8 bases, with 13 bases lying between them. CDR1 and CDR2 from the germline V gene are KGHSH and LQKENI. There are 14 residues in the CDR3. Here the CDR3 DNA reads TGTGCCAGCTCACCCAGGCAGGGAGAAGAAAAACTGTTTTTT. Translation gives CASSPRQGEEKLFF.

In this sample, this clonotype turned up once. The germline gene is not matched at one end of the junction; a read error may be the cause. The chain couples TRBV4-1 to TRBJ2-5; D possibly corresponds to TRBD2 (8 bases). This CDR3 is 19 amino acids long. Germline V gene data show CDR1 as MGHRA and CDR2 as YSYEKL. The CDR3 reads CANSPAVVTSGGGVETQYF. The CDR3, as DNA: TGCGCCAACAGCCCAGCGGTAGTAACTAGCGGAGGGGGCGTGGAGACCCAGTACTTC.

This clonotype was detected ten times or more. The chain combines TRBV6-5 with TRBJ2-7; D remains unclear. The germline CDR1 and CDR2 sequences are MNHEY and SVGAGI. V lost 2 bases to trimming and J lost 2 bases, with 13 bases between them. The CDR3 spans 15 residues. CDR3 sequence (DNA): TGTGCCAGCAGTTACGATTCGACACCAACCTACGAGCAGTACTTC. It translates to CASSYDSTPTYEQYF.

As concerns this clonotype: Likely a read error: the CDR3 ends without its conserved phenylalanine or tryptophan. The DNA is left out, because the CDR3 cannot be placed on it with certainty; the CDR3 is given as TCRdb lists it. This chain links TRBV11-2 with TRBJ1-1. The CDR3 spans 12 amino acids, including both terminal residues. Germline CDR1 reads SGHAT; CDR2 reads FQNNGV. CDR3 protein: CASSLGYTETFL.

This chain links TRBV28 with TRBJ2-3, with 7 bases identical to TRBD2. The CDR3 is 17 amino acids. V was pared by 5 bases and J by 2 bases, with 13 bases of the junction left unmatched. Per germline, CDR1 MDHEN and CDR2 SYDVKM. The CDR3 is CASSPPPYGRVTDTQYF. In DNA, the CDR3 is TGTGCCAGCAGTCCCCCCCCGTATGGGAGGGTCACAGATACGCAGTATTTT. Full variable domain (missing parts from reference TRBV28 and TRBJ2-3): DVKVTQSSRYLVKRTGEKVFLECVQDMDHENMFWYRQDPGLGLRLIYFSYDVKMKEKGDIPEGYSVSREKKERFSLILESASTNQTSMYLCASSPPPYGRVTDTQYFGPGTRLTVL.

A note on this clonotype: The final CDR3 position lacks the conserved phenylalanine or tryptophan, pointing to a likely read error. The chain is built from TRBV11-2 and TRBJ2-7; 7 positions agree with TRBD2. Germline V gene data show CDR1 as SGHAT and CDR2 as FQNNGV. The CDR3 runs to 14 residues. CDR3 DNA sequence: TGTGTCAGCAGCAGTCTAGCGGACATTGGGGAGCAGTACCTC. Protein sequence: CVSSSLADIGEQYL.

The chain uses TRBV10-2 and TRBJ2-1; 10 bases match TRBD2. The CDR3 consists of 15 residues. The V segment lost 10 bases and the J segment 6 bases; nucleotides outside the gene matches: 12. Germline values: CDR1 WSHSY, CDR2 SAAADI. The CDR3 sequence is CANTIAGGGLNEQFF. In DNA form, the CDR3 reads TGCGCCAACACTATAGCGGGGGGAGGTCTCAATGAGCAGTTCTTC.

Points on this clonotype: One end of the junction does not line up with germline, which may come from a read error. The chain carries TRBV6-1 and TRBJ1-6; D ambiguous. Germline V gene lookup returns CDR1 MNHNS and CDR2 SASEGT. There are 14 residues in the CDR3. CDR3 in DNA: TGTGCCAGCACTCAACAGAGTATGAATTCACTCCTCCACTTT. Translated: CASTQQSMNSLLHF.

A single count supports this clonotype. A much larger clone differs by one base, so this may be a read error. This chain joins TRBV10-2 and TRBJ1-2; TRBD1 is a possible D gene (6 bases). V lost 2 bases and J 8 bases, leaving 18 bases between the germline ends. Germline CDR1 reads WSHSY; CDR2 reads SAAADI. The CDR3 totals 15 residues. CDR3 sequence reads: CASSESFGGTRGYTF. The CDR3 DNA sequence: TGCGCCAGCAGTGAGAGCTTTGGGGGCACGAGAGGCTACACCTTC.

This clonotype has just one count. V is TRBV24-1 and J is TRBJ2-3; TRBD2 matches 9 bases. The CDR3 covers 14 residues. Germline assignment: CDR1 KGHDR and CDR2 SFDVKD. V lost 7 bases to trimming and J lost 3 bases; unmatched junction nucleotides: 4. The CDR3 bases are TGTGCCACCAGGCGGGGGGGCCCAACAGATACGCAGTATTTT. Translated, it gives CATRRGGPTDTQYF.

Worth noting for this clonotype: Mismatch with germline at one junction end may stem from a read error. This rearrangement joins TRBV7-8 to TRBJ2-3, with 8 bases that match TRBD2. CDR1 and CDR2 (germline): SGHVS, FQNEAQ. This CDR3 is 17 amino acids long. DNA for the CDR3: TGTGCCAGCAGCTTAGCCCAAGCGGGAGAGTCACATGATAGGCAGTATTTT. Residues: CASSLAQAGESHDRQYF.

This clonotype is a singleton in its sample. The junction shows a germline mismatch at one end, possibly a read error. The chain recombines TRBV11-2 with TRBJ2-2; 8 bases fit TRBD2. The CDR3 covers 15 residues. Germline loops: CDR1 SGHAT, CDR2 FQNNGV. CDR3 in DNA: TGTGCCAGCAGCCCAAACGGGAGGGGTACCGGGGGGCTGTTTTTT. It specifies CASSPNGRGTGGLFF. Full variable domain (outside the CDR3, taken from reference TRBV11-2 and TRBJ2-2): EAGVAQSPRYKIIEKRQSVAFWCNPISGHATLYWYQQILGQGPKLLIQFQNNGVVDDSQLPKDRFSAERLKGVDSTLKIQPAKLEDSAVYLCASSPNGRGTGGLFFGEGSRLTVL.

CDR3 sequence: CASGDGRGETQYF. The DNA for the CDR3 is TGTGCCAGCGGCGACGGCCGAGGAGAGACCCAGTACTTC. The rearrangement links TRBV21-1 to TRBJ2-5. TRBV21-1 is deemed a pseudogene. This CDR3 has 13 residues.

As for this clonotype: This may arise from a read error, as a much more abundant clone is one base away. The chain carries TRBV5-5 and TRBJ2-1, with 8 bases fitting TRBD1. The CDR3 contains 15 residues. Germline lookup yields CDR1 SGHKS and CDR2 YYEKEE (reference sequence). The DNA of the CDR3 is TGTGCCACCAGCACACAGGGGGGCTCCTACAATGAGCAGTTCTTC. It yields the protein CATSTQGGSYNEQFF.

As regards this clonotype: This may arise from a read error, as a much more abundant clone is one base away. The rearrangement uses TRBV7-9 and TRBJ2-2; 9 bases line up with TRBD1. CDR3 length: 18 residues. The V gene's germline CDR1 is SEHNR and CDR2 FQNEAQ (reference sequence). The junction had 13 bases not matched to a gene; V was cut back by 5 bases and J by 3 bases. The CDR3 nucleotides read TGTGCCAGCAGCAATATCTCGGGACAGGGTTCGGACACCGGGGAGCTGTTTTTT. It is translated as CASSNISGQGSDTGELFF.

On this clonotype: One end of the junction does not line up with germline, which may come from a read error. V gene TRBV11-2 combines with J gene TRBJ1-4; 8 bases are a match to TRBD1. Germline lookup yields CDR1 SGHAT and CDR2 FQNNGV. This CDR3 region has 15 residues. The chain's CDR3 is CVSSPGAGGFEKLFF. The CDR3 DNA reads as TGTGTCAGCAGCCCCGGGGCAGGGGGCTTTGAGAAACTGTTTTTT.

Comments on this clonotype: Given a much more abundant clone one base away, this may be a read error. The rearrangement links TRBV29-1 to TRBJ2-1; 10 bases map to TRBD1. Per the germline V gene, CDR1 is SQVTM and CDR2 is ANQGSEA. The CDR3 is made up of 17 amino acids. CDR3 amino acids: CSVPTEAGTGVWDEQLF. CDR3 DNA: TGCAGCGTTCCTACAGAAGCCGGGACAGGGGTCTGGGATGAGCAGCTCTTC.

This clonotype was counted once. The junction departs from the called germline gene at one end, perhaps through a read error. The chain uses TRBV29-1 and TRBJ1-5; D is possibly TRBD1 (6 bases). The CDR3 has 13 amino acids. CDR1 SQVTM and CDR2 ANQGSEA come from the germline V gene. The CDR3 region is CSVEEGGNQPQLF. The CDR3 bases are TGCAGCGTTGAAGAGGGGGGCAATCAGCCCCAGCTTTTT.

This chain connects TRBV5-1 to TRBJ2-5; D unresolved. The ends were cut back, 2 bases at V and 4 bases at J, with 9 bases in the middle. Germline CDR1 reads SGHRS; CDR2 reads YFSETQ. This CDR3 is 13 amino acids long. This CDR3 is CASSFASGETQYF. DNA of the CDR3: TGCGCCAGCAGCTTCGCGTCAGGAGAGACCCAGTACTTC.

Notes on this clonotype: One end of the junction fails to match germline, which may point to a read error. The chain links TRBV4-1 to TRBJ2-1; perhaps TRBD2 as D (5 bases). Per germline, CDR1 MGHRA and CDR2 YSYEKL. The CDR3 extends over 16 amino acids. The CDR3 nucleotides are TGCGCCAGCAGCCAAGACCCCCAGGACTCCTACAATGAACAGTTCTTC. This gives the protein CASSQDPQDSYNEQFF.

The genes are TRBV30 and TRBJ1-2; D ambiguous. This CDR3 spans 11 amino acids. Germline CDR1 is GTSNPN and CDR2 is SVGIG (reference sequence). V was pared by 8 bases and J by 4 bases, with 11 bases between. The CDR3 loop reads CAKYNPYGYTF. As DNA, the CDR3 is TGTGCCAAGTACAACCCCTATGGCTACACCTTC. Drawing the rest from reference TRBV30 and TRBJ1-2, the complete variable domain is SQTIHQWPATLVQPVGSPLSLECTVEGTSNPNLYWYRQAAGRGLQLLFYSVGIGQISSEVPQNLSASRPQDRQFILSSKKLLLSDSGFYLCAKYNPYGYTFGSGTRLTVV.

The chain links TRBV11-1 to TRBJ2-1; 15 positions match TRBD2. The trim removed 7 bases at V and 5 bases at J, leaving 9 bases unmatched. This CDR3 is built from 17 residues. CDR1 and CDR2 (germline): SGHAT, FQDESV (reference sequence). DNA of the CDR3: TGTGCCAGCAACCTGGGACTAGCGGGAGGTGTTGACAATGAGCAGTTCTTC. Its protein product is CASNLGLAGGVDNEQFF.

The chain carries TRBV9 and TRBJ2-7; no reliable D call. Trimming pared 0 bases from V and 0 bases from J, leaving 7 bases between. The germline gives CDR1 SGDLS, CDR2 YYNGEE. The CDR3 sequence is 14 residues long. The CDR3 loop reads CASSVEGASYEQYF. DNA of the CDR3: TGTGCCAGCAGCGTAGAAGGCGCCTCCTACGAGCAGTACTTC.

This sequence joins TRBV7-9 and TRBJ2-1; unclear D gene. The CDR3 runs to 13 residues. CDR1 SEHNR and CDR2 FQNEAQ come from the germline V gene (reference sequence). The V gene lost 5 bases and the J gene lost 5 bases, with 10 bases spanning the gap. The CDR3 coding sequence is TGTGCCAGCAGCCCCCGGCGTGACAATGAGCAGTTCTTC. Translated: CASSPRRDNEQFF.